This T cell receptor beta chain was profiled in a study of T cell responses to AZD1222 COVID-19 vaccine. The repertoire was sequenced with immunoSEQ multiplex PCR; TCRdb's copy has only in-frame clones and lacks some. The sample includes some 150,000 clones, around 90% of them seen just once. Trimming at V came to 3 bases and at J to 1 base, leaving 9 bases not matched to a gene. Germline values: CDR1 SNHLY, CDR2 FYNNEI. The CDR3 is 17 amino acids. This receptor was identified in an adult in good health. This sequence joins TRBV2 and TRBJ1-3; TRBD1 matches at 7 bases. The sample was peripheral blood, taken on day 0 of AZD1222 vaccination. Here the CDR3 DNA reads TGTGCCAGCAGTGATTGGCGAAGGGGGCCATCTGGAAACACCATATATTTT. Amino acid sequence: CASSDWRRGPSGNTIYF.